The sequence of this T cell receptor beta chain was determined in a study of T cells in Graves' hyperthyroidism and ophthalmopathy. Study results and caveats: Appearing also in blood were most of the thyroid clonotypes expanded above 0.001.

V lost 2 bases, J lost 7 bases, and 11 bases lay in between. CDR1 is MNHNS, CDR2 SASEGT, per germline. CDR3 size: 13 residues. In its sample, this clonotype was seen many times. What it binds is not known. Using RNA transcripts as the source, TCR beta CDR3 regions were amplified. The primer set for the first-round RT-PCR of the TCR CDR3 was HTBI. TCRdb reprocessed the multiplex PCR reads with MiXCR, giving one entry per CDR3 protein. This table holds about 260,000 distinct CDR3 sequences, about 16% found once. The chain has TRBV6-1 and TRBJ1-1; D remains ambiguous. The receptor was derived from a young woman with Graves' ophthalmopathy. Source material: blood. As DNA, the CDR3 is TGTGCCAGCAGTGAATCATTGATTAATGAAGCTTTCTTT. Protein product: CASSESLINEAFF.